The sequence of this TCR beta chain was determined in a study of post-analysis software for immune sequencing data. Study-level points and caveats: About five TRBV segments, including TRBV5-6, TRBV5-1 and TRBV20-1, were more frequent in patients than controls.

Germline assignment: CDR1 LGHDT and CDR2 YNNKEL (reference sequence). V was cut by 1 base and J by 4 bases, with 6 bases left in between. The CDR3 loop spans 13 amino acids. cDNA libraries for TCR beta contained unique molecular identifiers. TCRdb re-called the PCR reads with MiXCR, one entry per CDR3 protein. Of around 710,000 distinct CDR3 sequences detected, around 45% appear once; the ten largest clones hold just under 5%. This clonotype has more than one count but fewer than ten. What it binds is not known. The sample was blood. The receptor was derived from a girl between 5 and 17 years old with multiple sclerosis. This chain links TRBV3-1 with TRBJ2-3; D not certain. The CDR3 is CASSQAGADTQYF. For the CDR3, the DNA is TGTGCCAGCAGCCAAGCGGGCGCAGATACGCAGTATTTT.